These 28 T cell receptor beta chains originate from one sample sequenced in a study of T-cell reconstitution after alpha-beta-depleted transplantation in children. A TCRbeta library incorporating unique molecular identifiers was prepared. TCRdb re-called the PCR reads with MiXCR, one entry per CDR3 protein. Among 250,000 to 400,000 distinct CDR3 sequences listed, more than 20% were seen once. The starting material was PBMCs, mostly from graft donor cells, obtained 180 days after TCRalphabeta/CD19-depleted stem cell transplant. These receptors all come from a male patient aged 10-17 years who had a stem cell transplant for acute lymphoblastic leukemia, so the T cells may come from the graft donor.

The chain has TRBV7-9 and TRBJ2-7, with TRBD2 as a possible D gene (5 bases). The CDR3 length is 15 residues. Germline CDR1 reads SEHNR; CDR2 reads FQNEAQ (reference sequence). The V gene lost 4 bases and the J gene lost 2 bases, with 15 bases spanning the gap. The CDR3 reads CASSSRRKQPYEQYF. CDR3 nucleotides: TGTGCCAGCAGCTCGAGGAGGAAACAGCCCTACGAGCAGTACTTC.

This clonotype has only a few counts. The chain uses TRBV7-3 and TRBJ2-2; D may be TRBD2 (7 bases). CDR3 length equals 15 residues. Trimming took off 6 bases at V and 4 bases at J, with 15 bases between the two ends. Germline V gene data show CDR1 as SGHTA and CDR2 as FQGTGA. The CDR3 DNA reads TGTGCCAGCAGTATCGGGGGGCTCGGCACCGGGGAGCTGTTTTTT. This sequence encodes CASSIGGLGTGELFF.

The chain is built from TRBV5-1 and TRBJ2-2; D unclear. This CDR3 has 14 amino acids. Germline CDR1 is SGHRS and CDR2 is YFSETQ. Trimming removed 0 bases from V and 7 bases from J, with 10 bases in between. As DNA, the CDR3 is TGCGCCAGCAGCTTGGCCGCGGATTACGGGGAGCTGTTTTTT. Translating it yields CASSLAADYGELFF. Variable domain in full (rest from reference TRBV5-1 and TRBJ2-2): KAGVTQTPRYLIKTRGQQVTLSCSPISGHRSVSWYQQTPGQGLQFLFEYFSETQRNKGNFPGRFSGRQFSNSRSEMNVSTLELGDSALYLCASSLAADYGELFFGEGSRLTVL.

The chain joins TRBV7-3 to TRBJ2-2, with D hard to call. V lost 0 bases and J lost 1, with 9 bases in between. This CDR3 is 16 amino acids long. CDR1 is SGHTA and CDR2 is FQGTGA in the germline V gene. The CDR3 spells CASSLTGDWNTGELFF. The DNA for the CDR3 is TGTGCCAGCAGCTTAACGGGCGACTGGAACACCGGGGAGCTGTTTTTT.

The CDR3 sequence is CASSPIPQSTDTQYF. The DNA for the CDR3 is TGTGCCAGCTCACCAATCCCACAGTCCACAGATACGCAGTATTTT. The chain recombines TRBV18 with TRBJ2-3; D is unclear. With 2 bases removed from V and 2 bases from J, the gap between germline ends came to 11 bases. CDR1 and CDR2 (germline): KGHSH, LQKENI. The length of the CDR3 is 15 residues.

In its sample, this clonotype was seen a few times. V and J are TRBV24-1 and TRBJ2-1, with D perhaps matching TRBD1 (5 bases). V lost 9 bases to trimming and J lost 5 bases, with 19 bases between them. Germline V gives CDR1 KGHDR, CDR2 SFDVKD. The CDR3 sequence is 15 residues long. As DNA, the CDR3 is TGTGCCACCGCTCTCCGGACAACACGGGACAATGAGCAGTTCTTC. Amino acid sequence: CATALRTTRDNEQFF.

The chain carries TRBV19 and TRBJ2-2; no clear D gene. The CDR3 is 17 residues long. Trimming left V 3 bases short and J 4 bases short, with 18 bases between. The germline V gene has CDR1 LNHDA and CDR2 SQIVND (reference sequence). CDR3 nucleotide sequence: TGTGCCAGTAGTATGTATCGGTCCCGAACTCCCACCGGGGAGCTGTTTTTT. Protein: CASSMYRSRTPTGELFF.

This clonotype was counted ten times or more. The rearrangement links TRBV4-1 to TRBJ2-7, with 7 bases matching TRBD2. Germline CDR1 reads MGHRA; CDR2 reads YSYEKL. The CDR3 has 14 residues. The trim removed 1 base at V and 0 bases at J, leaving 0 bases unmatched. CDR3 in amino acids: CASSQGEGSYEQYF. CDR3 sequence (DNA): TGCGCCAGCAGCCAAGGGGAGGGCTCCTACGAGCAGTACTTC.

The genes are TRBV27 and TRBJ2-7, with D perhaps TRBD1 (7 bases). Germline loops: CDR1 MNHEY, CDR2 SMNVEV (reference sequence). The CDR3 totals 18 residues. Trimming pared 1 base from V and 2 bases from J, leaving 21 bases between. The CDR3 bases are TGTGCCAGCAGTTTATTTTCCAGGGGGAGGTTCAATCCCTACGAGCAGTACTTC. It is translated as CASSLFSRGRFNPYEQYF.

Points on this clonotype: Sequence at one end of the junction differs from germline and may be a read error. The J gene is TRBJ2-1, the V gene TRBV24-1; possibly TRBD1 for D (5 bases). CDR1 is KGHDR and CDR2 is SFDVKD in the germline V gene. The CDR3 consists of 14 residues. The CDR3 sequence is CATREQDRSHEQFF. CDR3 DNA sequence: TGTGCCACCCGTGAACAGGACCGGTCACATGAGCAGTTCTTC.

The chain carries TRBV5-1 and TRBJ2-3; a possible D gene is TRBD2 (6 bases). This CDR3 has 16 residues. Germline V lookup: CDR1 SGHRS, CDR2 YFSETQ. Trimming left V 4 bases short and J 0 bases short, with 15 bases between. The CDR3 DNA follows: TGCGCCAGCAGCCTAGACCCGGGACTGAGCACAGATACGCAGTATTTT. This codes for CASSLDPGLSTDTQYF.

This clonotype was seen ten or more times. J is TRBJ1-2 and V is TRBV29-1; D remains ambiguous. Between the trimmed V and J ends, which lost 4 bases and 0 bases, there was a span of 9 bases. The CDR3 consists of 13 residues. In germline, CDR1 is SQVTM, CDR2 ANQGSEA. The CDR3 nucleotides are TGCAGCGTTGGAAAGGGCGCTAACTATGGCTACACCTTC. Protein product: CSVGKGANYGYTF.

The chain couples TRBV5-1 to TRBJ2-1, with 7 bases identical to TRBD2. This CDR3 contains 15 residues. V lost 3 bases to trimming and J lost 8 bases; unmatched junction nucleotides: 11. Germline loops: CDR1 SGHRS, CDR2 YFSETQ. Written as DNA, the CDR3 is TGCGCCAGCAGCTGGACTAGTATCGGAGGCGATGAGCAGTTCTTC. Protein sequence: CASSWTSIGGDEQFF.

This clonotype was observed a few times. The rearrangement links TRBV12-3 or TRBV12-4 to TRBJ2-6, with TRBD1 identical over 8 bases. The CDR3 totals 16 residues. V was clipped by 8 bases and J by 1 base; unmatched bases: 7. This chain's CDR3 is CASLRTGLSGANVLTF. DNA of the CDR3: TGTGCCAGCCTCCGGACAGGGCTTTCTGGGGCCAACGTCCTGACTTTC.

This clonotype was recorded a few times. V usage is TRBV5-1 and J usage is TRBJ2-2; D not certain. CDR1 is SGHRS, CDR2 YFSETQ, per germline. The length of the CDR3 is 15 residues. V lost 1 base and J 0 bases, leaving 7 bases between the germline ends. CDR3 region: CASSLRPPNTGELFF. The DNA of the CDR3 is TGCGCCAGCAGCTTGAGACCCCCGAACACCGGGGAGCTGTTTTTT.

The genes are TRBV29-1 and TRBJ1-2, with 10 positions matching TRBD1. The CDR3 extends over 13 amino acids. Germline V gene data show CDR1 as SQVTM and CDR2 as ANQGSEA. V lost 6 bases and J lost 8; bases outside the gene matches: 9. CDR3 bases: TGCAGCGTCGCCCCGGACAGGGGGATGGGCTACACCTTC. This sequence encodes CSVAPDRGMGYTF.

The V call is TRBV7-8, the J call TRBJ2-3; 11 bases map to TRBD2. CDR1 and CDR2 (germline): SGHVS, FQNEAQ. The junction had 10 bases not matched to a gene; V was cut back by 4 bases and J by 1 base. This CDR3 comprises 18 residues. The CDR3 loop is CASSSPATSGTGTDTQYF. DNA of the CDR3: TGTGCCAGCAGCTCTCCCGCGACTAGCGGGACCGGCACAGATACGCAGTATTTT.

This clonotype came up a few times. The chain couples TRBV13 to TRBJ2-1; no definite D call. Trimming stripped 2 bases from V and 0 bases from J, with 8 bases between. The CDR3 is 15 residues long. The germline CDR1 and CDR2 sequences are PRHDT and FYEKMQ (reference sequence). For the CDR3, the DNA is TGTGCCAGCAGCTTAAAGGCGCGCTCCTACAATGAGCAGTTCTTC. Translation: CASSLKARSYNEQFF. The full variable domain, completed using reference TRBV13 and TRBJ2-1, is AAGVIQSPRHLIKEKRETATLKCYPIPRHDTVYWYQQGPGQDPQFLISFYEKMQSDKGSIPDRFSAQQFSDYHSELNMSSLELGDSALYFCASSLKARSYNEQFFGPGTRLTVL.

This clonotype was detected a few times. This chain connects TRBV20-1 to TRBJ2-7; the D gene is possibly TRBD1 (5 bases). The germline V and J ends were trimmed by 3 bases and 5 bases, with 17 bases remaining between them. The CDR3 is 14 amino acids. Germline CDR1 DFQATT, CDR2 SNEGSKA (reference sequence). The CDR3 DNA is TGCAGTGCTAGGAGCCCAGGGCAGGGCCACGAGCAGTACTTC. It codes for CSARSPGQGHEQYF.

To note about this clonotype: This CDR3 is missing its conserved last phenylalanine or tryptophan, likely due to a read error. The chain links TRBV5-1 to TRBJ2-1; the match to TRBD1 covers 11 bases. Trimming cost V 4 bases and J 7 bases; bases outside gene matches: 16. This CDR3 contains 18 residues. Germline V gives CDR1 SGHRS, CDR2 YFSETQ. The CDR3 sequence: CASSNRDRGVPGENEQFV. In DNA form, the CDR3 reads TGCGCCAGCAGCAACCGGGACAGGGGGGTCCCTGGAGAGAATGAGCAGTTCGTC.

V is TRBV9 and J is TRBJ2-4; 8 bases are shared with TRBD1. Unmatched junction bases numbered 6, after V lost 4 bases and J lost 0 bases. In germline, CDR1 is SGDLS, CDR2 YYNGEE. This CDR3 region has 16 residues. DNA of the CDR3: TGTGCCAGCAGCCCCGGGACAGGACTAGCCAAAAACATTCAGTACTTC. Translating gives CASSPGTGLAKNIQYF.

This chain connects TRBV18 to TRBJ2-5, with TRBD2 matching over 8 bases. After removal of 1 base from V and 0 bases from J, the junction contained 4 bases not matched to a gene. Germline CDR1 KGHSH, CDR2 LQKENI. The CDR3 consists of 16 residues. The CDR3 DNA follows: TGTGCCAGCTCACCACTGACTAGCGCGTACCAAGAGACCCAGTACTTC. This translates into CASSPLTSAYQETQYF.

This clonotype was observed a few times. The chain has TRBV7-9 and TRBJ2-5; D is ambiguous. The V end was cut by 5 bases, the J end by 3 bases, with 16 bases between. This CDR3 is built from 15 residues. Germline V gives CDR1 SEHNR, CDR2 FQNEAQ (reference sequence). The CDR3 nucleotides read TGTGCCAGCAGCGTATCGGTTACAGAAAAAGAGACCCAGTACTTC. It is translated as CASSVSVTEKETQYF.

This clonotype was observed a handful of times. The V and J genes are TRBV11-2 and TRBJ2-7; TRBD2 is a possible D gene (6 bases). V was pared by 4 bases and J by 4 bases, with 8 bases between. This CDR3 has 12 amino acids. The V gene's germline CDR1 is SGHAT and CDR2 FQNNGV. CDR3 residues: CASSSGEYEQYF. DNA of the CDR3: TGTGCCAGCAGCTCGGGAGAGTACGAGCAGTACTTC.

The rearrangement joins TRBV5-4 to TRBJ2-3; D is unresolved. CDR1 is SGHNT, CDR2 YYREEE, per germline (reference sequence). The CDR3 runs to 12 residues. V was shortened by 1 base and J by 6 bases, with 6 bases between the two germline ends. CDR3 loop: CASSLKRDTQYF. The CDR3 DNA follows: TGTGCCAGCAGCTTGAAACGGGATACGCAGTATTTT.

This clonotype was detected only a few times. The V and J genes are TRBV27 and TRBJ1-5; tentative D call: TRBD1 (5 bases). Trimming removed 2 bases at V and 8 bases at J, with 10 bases between. This CDR3 contains 13 residues. The germline V gene encodes CDR1 MNHEY and CDR2 SMNVEV (reference sequence). The CDR3 sequence is CASSLAWGEPQHF. The CDR3 nucleotides read TGTGCCAGCAGTTTAGCTTGGGGGGAGCCCCAGCATTTT.

The rearrangement links TRBV5-1 to TRBJ2-7; TRBD2 might be the D (5 bases). The V end was cut by 3 bases, the J end by 0 bases, with 7 bases between. The CDR3 length is 13 residues. Germline V gene sequence: CDR1 SGHRS, CDR2 YFSETQ. This CDR3 reads CASSSGVSYEQYF. Here the CDR3 DNA reads TGCGCCAGCAGCTCCGGGGTCTCCTACGAGCAGTACTTC.

The chain has TRBV5-1 and TRBJ1-1, with 8 bases that match TRBD1. Germline V lookup: CDR1 SGHRS, CDR2 YFSETQ. The CDR3 covers 16 residues. Trimming at V came to 6 bases and at J to 0 bases, leaving 10 bases not matched to a gene. This CDR3 is CASTPTGALLNTEAFF. The CDR3 coding sequence is TGCGCCAGCACCCCGACAGGGGCCCTGTTGAACACTGAAGCTTTCTTT.